This is a list of T cell receptor beta chains from one sample in a study of blood T cell repertoires in COVID-19. Profiling relied on immunoSEQ multiplex PCR, and the TCRdb table lists in-frame clones only, not all of them. The data contain more than 90,000 clones, over 70% of them singletons. The sequenced sample consisted of peripheral blood. The receptor source for this set is a woman in her 70s with acute or convalescent COVID-19. CDR3s include the opening cysteine and the closing phenylalanine or tryptophan. D genes are given only for firm matches. Size tells how often a clone was seen (once, few, many) or the class of an expanded clone, and some rows leave it out.

TRBV7-2	NA	TRBJ2-2	NA	CASSPDWNTGELFF	TGTGCCAGCAGCCCGGACTGGAACACCGGGGAGCTGTTTTTT
TRBV4-2	NA	TRBJ2-2	NA	CASSQGEAEEELFF	TGTGCCAGCAGCCAAGGGGAGGCTGAGGAGGAGCTGTTTTTT
TRBV30	NA	TRBJ2-5	NA	CASRYGGTQYF	TGTGCCTCCCGCTACGGAGGGACCCAGTACTTC
TRBV3-1/TRBV3-2	NA	TRBJ2-3	NA	CASSPAGAGPSTDTQYF	TGTGCCAGCAGCCCGGCAGGGGCGGGTCCTAGCACAGATACGCAGTATTTT
TRBV29-1	TRBD2	TRBJ2-7	NA	CSAPPRGGAYEQYF	TGCAGCGCACCCCCGCGGGGGGGAGCCTACGAGCAGTACTTC
TRBV12-5	NA	TRBJ1-1	few	CASGLVVGPNTEAFF	TGTGCTAGTGGTTTGGTGGTGGGGCCCAACACTGAAGCTTTCTTT
TRBV5-4	TRBD1	TRBJ2-2	NA	CASSLQGAIGELFF	TGTGCCAGCAGCCTACAGGGGGCGATCGGGGAGCTGTTTTTT
TRBV5-4	NA	TRBJ1-1	once	CASSLVAGRTEAFF	TGTGCCAGCAGCTTGGTGGCAGGGAGGACTGAAGCTTTCTTT
TRBV7-9	NA	TRBJ2-3	NA	CASSSYTDTQYF	TGTGCCAGCAGCTCGTACACAGATACGCAGTATTTT
TRBV19	TRBD2	TRBJ2-5	NA	CASTTLAGETQYF	TGTGCCAGTACCACCCTAGCGGGGGAGACCCAGTACTTC
TRBV20-1	TRBD2	TRBJ2-1	NA	CSASRGGANEQFF	TGCAGTGCTAGTCGGGGGGGAGCGAATGAGCAGTTCTTC
TRBV19	NA	TRBJ2-1	NA	CASSPTRAREQFF	TGTGCCAGTAGTCCGACGAGGGCCAGAGAGCAGTTCTTC
TRBV27	TRBD1	TRBJ2-1	NA	CASSLGIVRGLPYNEQFF	TGTGCCAGCAGTTTAGGCATAGTCAGGGGGTTGCCGTACAATGAGCAGTTCTTC
TRBV19	TRBD2	TRBJ2-7	NA	CASSFEGLAGQGEQYF	TGTGCCAGTAGCTTTGAGGGACTAGCGGGACAGGGCGAGCAGTACTTC
TRBV9	TRBD1	TRBJ1-4	NA	CASSVLGQGGEKLFF	TGTGCCAGCAGCGTACTAGGACAGGGAGGCGAAAAACTGTTTTTT
TRBV6-6	NA	TRBJ2-7	few	CASSYSGGGSREQYF	TGTGCCAGCAGTTACTCGGGGGGAGGTTCCCGAGAGCAGTACTTC
TRBV5-1	TRBD2	TRBJ2-5	NA	CASSLVAGNQETQYF	TGCGCCAGCAGCTTGGTAGCGGGGAATCAAGAGACCCAGTACTTC
TRBV12-5	NA	TRBJ1-2	NA	CASGLVRDKNRYTF	TGTGCTAGTGGTTTGGTACGGGACAAAAATCGCTACACCTTC
TRBV7-9	TRBD2	TRBJ2-3	NA	CASSLGAGVQGQYF	TGTGCCAGCAGCTTAGGGGCGGGGGTCCAGGGGCAGTATTTT
TRBV19	NA	TRBJ2-7	NA	CASSILGLGYEQYF	TGTGCCAGTAGTATTTTGGGGCTCGGCTACGAGCAGTACTTC
TRBV6-5	TRBD2	TRBJ2-3	NA	CASRSGLADTDTQYF	TGTGCCAGCAGATCGGGACTAGCGGACACAGATACGCAGTATTTT
TRBV27	TRBD1	TRBJ1-6	NA	CASSLEGAALHF	TGTGCCAGCAGTTTAGAGGGGGCCGCCCTCCACTTT
TRBV7-9	TRBD2	TRBJ2-2	NA	CASSLRLAGVTGELFF	TGTGCCAGCAGCCTCCGACTAGCGGGGGTTACCGGGGAGCTGTTTTTT
TRBV29-1	NA	TRBJ2-5	NA	CSVVIPGNLQETQYF	TGCAGCGTTGTCATCCCAGGTAACCTTCAAGAGACCCAGTACTTC
TRBV2	NA	TRBJ1-1	NA	CASSVVGLTSTEAFF	TGTGCCAGCAGTGTGGTCGGGCTTACTAGCACTGAAGCTTTCTTT
TRBV3-1/TRBV3-2	NA	TRBJ2-7	NA	CASSQVTRRGREQYF	TGTGCCAGCAGCCAAGTAACCCGGAGGGGACGGGAGCAGTACTTC
TRBV6-6	NA	TRBJ1-6	NA	CASSYSNRLNNSPLHF	TGTGCCAGCAGTTACTCGAACAGGCTGAATAATTCACCCCTCCACTTT
TRBV5-1	NA	TRBJ2-5	once	CASSPQDFQETQYF	TGCGCCAGCAGCCCTCAGGATTTCCAAGAGACCCAGTACTTC
TRBV6-6	NA	TRBJ1-3	NA	CASLAWAGDSGNTIYF	TGTGCCTCCCTGGCTTGGGCGGGAGACTCTGGAAACACCATATATTTT
TRBV19	NA	TRBJ1-5	NA	CASRPTGPRQPQHF	TGTGCTAGTAGGCCAACAGGTCCAAGGCAGCCCCAGCATTTT
TRBV11-2	NA	TRBJ2-7	NA	CASSLARGYEQYF	TGTGCCAGCAGCTTAGCCAGGGGATACGAGCAGTACTTC
TRBV5-1	TRBD2	TRBJ2-1	NA	CASSSGLAGEQTYNEQFF	TGCGCCAGCAGCTCCGGACTAGCGGGAGAGCAAACCTACAATGAGCAGTTCTTC
TRBV19	NA	TRBJ1-1	NA	CASSVTVWTEAFF	TGTGCCAGTAGTGTCACAGTATGGACTGAAGCTTTCTTT
TRBV6-5	TRBD1	TRBJ1-6	NA	CASSPPGQGVSPLHF	TGTGCCAGCAGTCCCCCGGGACAGGGGGTTTCACCCCTCCACTTT
TRBV24-1	TRBD1	TRBJ2-2	NA	CATSDPGQGNTGELFF	TGTGCCACCAGTGATCCGGGACAGGGGAACACCGGGGAGCTGTTTTTT
TRBV28	NA	TRBJ2-5	NA	CASSLVGTKETQYF	TGTGCCAGCAGTTTAGTCGGTACTAAGGAGACCCAGTACTTC
TRBV7-8	TRBD2	TRBJ2-7	NA	CASSSPGLAGTYEQYF	TGTGCCAGCAGCTCCCCGGGACTAGCGGGAACCTACGAGCAGTACTTC
TRBV28	NA	TRBJ1-4	NA	CASLKGVNEKLFF	TGTGCCAGCCTCAAGGGGGTTAATGAAAAACTGTTTTTT
TRBV5-1	NA	TRBJ1-1	few	CASSWGLNTEAFF	TGCGCCAGCAGCTGGGGCCTAAACACTGAAGCTTTCTTT
TRBV12-3/TRBV12-4	NA	TRBJ1-2	NA	CASSLTVDYGYTF	TGTGCCAGCAGCCTCACAGTGGACTATGGCTACACCTTC
TRBV9	TRBD2	TRBJ2-3	NA	CASSALTSGGGDTQYF	TGTGCCAGCAGCGCCCTGACTAGCGGGGGGGGAGATACGCAGTATTTT
TRBV6-1	NA	TRBJ1-2	NA	CASSEAARGYGYTF	TGTGCCAGCAGTGAAGCGGCCAGGGGCTATGGCTACACCTTC
TRBV10-1	NA	TRBJ2-7	NA	CANGVRSFAQYF	TGCGCCAACGGGGTCAGGTCGTTTGCGCAGTACTTC
TRBV6-5	NA	TRBJ2-7	NA	CASSLTGTLNEQYF	TGTGCCAGCAGCCTGACAGGGACTCTGAACGAGCAGTACTTC
TRBV7-6	NA	TRBJ1-1	NA	CASSLYEGTEAFF	TGTGCCAGCAGCTTATACGAGGGAACTGAAGCTTTCTTT
TRBV4-2	NA	TRBJ1-5	NA	CASSPYDSNQPQHF	TGTGCCAGCAGCCCCTATGATAGCAATCAGCCCCAGCATTTT
TRBV3-1/TRBV3-2	TRBD1	TRBJ2-5	NA	CASSPTGVEETQYF	TGTGCCAGCAGTCCGACAGGGGTAGAAGAGACCCAGTACTTC
TRBV12-2	NA	TRBJ2-1	once	CASRYSTSGRARNEQFF	TGTGCAAGTCGCTATTCTACTAGCGGGAGGGCCCGCAATGAGCAGTTCTTC
TRBV27	TRBD1	TRBJ1-1	few	CASRQGVWNTEAFF	TGTGCCAGTCGACAGGGCGTATGGAACACTGAAGCTTTCTTT
TRBV19	NA	TRBJ1-4	NA	CASRSRGNEKLFF	TGTGCCAGTAGAAGTAGGGGGAATGAAAAACTGTTTTTT
TRBV19	TRBD1	TRBJ2-1	NA	CASSIGDRGEQFF	TGTGCCAGTAGTATAGGGGACAGGGGGGAGCAGTTCTTC
TRBV27	TRBD2	TRBJ2-7	NA	CASSPLAGGEYEQYF	TGTGCCAGCAGTCCTTTAGCGGGAGGCGAATACGAGCAGTACTTC
TRBV3-1/TRBV3-2	TRBD2	TRBJ2-1	NA	CASSWGGSYNEQFF	TGTGCCAGCAGCTGGGGGGGGTCCTACAATGAGCAGTTCTTC
TRBV29-1	TRBD1	TRBJ1-2	NA	CSVTTGEYGYTF	TGCAGCGTCACTACAGGGGAGTATGGCTACACCTTC
TRBV14	NA	TRBJ1-1	NA	CASSRYNTEAFF	TGTGCCAGCAGCCGCTACAACACTGAAGCTTTCTTT